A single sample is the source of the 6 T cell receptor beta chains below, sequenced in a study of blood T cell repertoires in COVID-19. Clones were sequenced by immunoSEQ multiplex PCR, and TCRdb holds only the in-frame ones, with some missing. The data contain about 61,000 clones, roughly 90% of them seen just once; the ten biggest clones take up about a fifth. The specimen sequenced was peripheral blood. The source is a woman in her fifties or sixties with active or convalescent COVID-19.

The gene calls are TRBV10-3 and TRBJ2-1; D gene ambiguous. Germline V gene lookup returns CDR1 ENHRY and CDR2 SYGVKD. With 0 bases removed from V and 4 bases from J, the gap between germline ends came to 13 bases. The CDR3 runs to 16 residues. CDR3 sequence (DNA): TGTGCCATCAGTGAGTCCGGCGGAAGAAGTTACAATGAGCAGTTCTTC. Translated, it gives CAISESGGRSYNEQFF.

This chain's CDR3 is CASRDREYNEQFF. In nucleotides, the CDR3 is TGCGCCAGCCGAGACAGAGAATACAATGAGCAGTTCTTC. The chain carries TRBV5-1 and TRBJ2-1, with D maybe TRBD1 (5 bases). The V gene lost 7 bases and the J gene lost 4 bases, with 12 bases spanning the gap. Germline CDR1 reads SGHRS; CDR2 reads YFSETQ. This CDR3 contains 13 residues.

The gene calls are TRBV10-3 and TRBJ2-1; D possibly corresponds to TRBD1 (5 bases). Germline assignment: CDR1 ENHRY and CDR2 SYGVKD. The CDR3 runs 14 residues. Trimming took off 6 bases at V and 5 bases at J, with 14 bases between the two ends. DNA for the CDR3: TGTGCCATCAGGACCGAAGGGGTCAACAATGAGCAGTTCTTC. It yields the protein CAIRTEGVNNEQFF.

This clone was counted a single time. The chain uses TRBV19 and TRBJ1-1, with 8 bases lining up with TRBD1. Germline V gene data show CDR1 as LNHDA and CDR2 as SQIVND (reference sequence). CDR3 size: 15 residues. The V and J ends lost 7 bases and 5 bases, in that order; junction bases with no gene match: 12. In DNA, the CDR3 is TGTGCCAGTAAGTCCGGACAGGGAGAAGCAACTGAAGCTTTCTTT. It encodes CASKSGQGEATEAFF.

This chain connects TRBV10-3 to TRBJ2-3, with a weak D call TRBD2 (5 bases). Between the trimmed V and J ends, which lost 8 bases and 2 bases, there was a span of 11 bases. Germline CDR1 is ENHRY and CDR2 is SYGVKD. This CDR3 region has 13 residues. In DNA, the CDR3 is TGTGCCATCCGTCAGCGGCCCACAGATACGCAGTATTTT. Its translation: CAIRQRPTDTQYF.

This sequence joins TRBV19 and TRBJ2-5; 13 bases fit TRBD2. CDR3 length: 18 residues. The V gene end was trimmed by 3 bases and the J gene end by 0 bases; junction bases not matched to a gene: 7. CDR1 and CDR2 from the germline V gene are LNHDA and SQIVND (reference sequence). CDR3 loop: CASSMRTSGGSYQETQYF. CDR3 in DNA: TGTGCCAGTAGTATGCGGACTAGCGGGGGCTCGTACCAAGAGACCCAGTACTTC.